The 30 T cell receptor beta chains below were found in one sample sequenced in a study of Graves' ophthalmopathy and Graves' hyperthyroidism. Transcripts of RNA were the source for amplifying TCR beta CDR3 regions. First-round RT-PCR employed HTBI primers, with a second-round multiplex PCR after it. Each CDR3 protein gets one entry after TCRdb re-called the multiplex PCR reads with MiXCR. The table shows about half a million distinct CDR3 sequences, with approximately 14% occurring only once. The sequenced sample was blood. Receptors were obtained from a woman aged 25 to 39 with Graves' ophthalmopathy.

This clonotype has at least ten counts. The genes are TRBV4-1 and TRBJ2-5, with 8 bases identical to TRBD1. Germline V lookup: CDR1 MGHRA, CDR2 YSYEKL. CDR3 size: 16 residues. V lost 4 bases and J lost 5; bases outside the gene matches: 12. This CDR3 is CASSPREQGARETQYF. CDR3 nucleotides: TGCGCCAGCAGCCCGCGCGAGCAGGGGGCGCGTGAGACCCAGTACTTC.

The sample holds many counts of this clonotype. The gene calls are TRBV9 and TRBJ2-4; no definite D call. From germline, CDR1 is SGDLS and CDR2 YYNGEE. The CDR3 totals 15 residues. The V and J ends lost 0 bases and 2 bases respectively, with 9 bases between them. The DNA for the CDR3 is TGTGCCAGCAGCGTAGGCATTTTACCCAAAAACATTCAGTACTTC. Its translation is CASSVGILPKNIQYF.

The J gene is TRBJ1-2, the V gene TRBV15; weak D call: TRBD1 (6 bases). The CDR3 has 15 residues. Germline V CDR1 and CDR2: LNHNV, YYDKDF (reference sequence). V lost 5 bases, J lost 5 bases, and 18 bases lay in between. The CDR3 is CATSLLDGGHYGYTF. The DNA of the CDR3 is TGTGCCACCAGCCTCTTAGACGGGGGACATTATGGCTACACCTTC. Variable domain in full (rest from reference TRBV15 and TRBJ1-2): DAMVIQNPRYQVTQFGKPVTLSCSQTLNHNVMYWYQQKSSQAPKLLFHYYDKDFNNEADTPDNFQSRRPNTSFCFLDIRSPGLGDTAMYLCATSLLDGGHYGYTFGSGTRLTVV.

The chain carries TRBV5-1 and TRBJ2-7, with 8 nucleotides matching TRBD1. There are 13 residues in the CDR3. Per the germline V gene, CDR1 is SGHRS and CDR2 is YFSETQ. The V and J ends lost 3 bases and 7 bases, in that order; junction bases with no gene match: 6. DNA for the CDR3: TGCGCCAGCAGCTATACAGGGGGTGGTGAGCAGTACTTC. Protein product: CASSYTGGGEQYF.

This chain links TRBV12-3 or TRBV12-4 with TRBJ2-5; TRBD1 aligns across 8 bases. The DNA end favors TRBJ2-7, so the J call may be wrong. This CDR3 has 15 residues. The CDR3 sequence is CASSLDRVSSYEQYF. The CDR3 DNA reads as TGTGCCAGCAGTTTGGACAGGGTGAGCTCCTACGAGCAGTACTTC.

This clonotype appeared a few times. V usage is TRBV15 and J usage is TRBJ1-1; maybe TRBD1 (5 bases). The germline CDR1 and CDR2 sequences are LNHNV and YYDKDF (reference sequence). The V end lost 8 bases, the J end lost 2 bases, and 9 bases lay between the germline ends. The CDR3 is made up of 12 amino acids. CDR3 region: CATGRGNTEAFF. The CDR3 DNA reads TGTGCCACCGGAAGGGGCAACACTGAAGCTTTCTTT. The whole variable domain, filled in from reference TRBV15 and TRBJ1-1, reads DAMVIQNPRYQVTQFGKPVTLSCSQTLNHNVMYWYQQKSSQAPKLLFHYYDKDFNNEADTPDNFQSRRPNTSFCFLDIRSPGLGDTAMYLCATGRGNTEAFFGQGTRLTVV.

This clonotype came up many times. CDR3 amino acids: CASSSAGYGYTF. The CDR3 nucleotides read TGTGCCAGCAGTTCCGCGGGCTATGGCTACACCTTC. V usage is TRBV28 and J usage is TRBJ1-2; D not certain. V was clipped by 4 bases and J by 4 bases, with 7 bases between them. CDR3 size: 12 residues. Germline V gene sequence: CDR1 MDHEN, CDR2 SYDVKM.

The chain carries TRBV5-8 and TRBJ2-2; D might be TRBD1 (6 bases). V lost 0 bases, J lost 7 bases, and 10 bases lay in between. Germline CDR1 SGHTS, CDR2 YDEGEE. The CDR3 length is 14 residues. Written as DNA, the CDR3 is TGTGCCAGCAGCTTGGTCCAACAGGGCGGGGAGCTGTTTTTT. Protein: CASSLVQQGGELFF.

This clonotype was counted at least ten times. The chain recombines TRBV20-1 with TRBJ2-7; unclear D gene. Germline V gene data show CDR1 as DFQATT and CDR2 as SNEGSKA (reference sequence). The CDR3 contains 12 residues. V was clipped by 3 bases and J by 3 bases, with 9 bases between them. Here the CDR3 reads CSASSQNYEQYF. CDR3 coding DNA: TGCAGTGCTAGTTCACAGAACTACGAGCAGTACTTC.

This clonotype was seen many times. The chain couples TRBV5-5 to TRBJ2-2; no firm D call. Trimming stripped 2 bases from V and 4 bases from J, with 9 bases between. The germline V gene encodes CDR1 SGHKS and CDR2 YYEKEE (reference sequence). The CDR3 runs 14 residues. This CDR3 is CASSFGSVTGELFF. CDR3 bases: TGTGCCAGCAGCTTTGGCAGCGTCACCGGGGAGCTGTTTTTT.

This clonotype appeared a few times. V gene TRBV19 combines with J gene TRBJ2-5, with D perhaps given as TRBD1 or TRBD2 (6 bases each). The CDR3 consists of 13 residues. Between the trimmed V and J ends, which lost 4 bases and 5 bases, there was a span of 11 bases. The germline gives CDR1 LNHDA, CDR2 SQIVND (reference sequence). CDR3 DNA: TGTGCCAGTAGTAATCAGGGGAGGGAGACCCAGTACTTC. Translating gives CASSNQGRETQYF.

This clonotype was counted many times. The chain carries TRBV12-5 and TRBJ1-2, with TRBD1 identical over 7 bases. Trimming removed 0 bases from V and 2 bases from J; junction bases left unmatched: 6. CDR3 length: 16 residues. Germline CDR1 reads LGHNT; CDR2 reads FRNRAP. This CDR3 reads CASGLVAPGQNYGYTF. DNA of the CDR3: TGTGCTAGTGGTTTGGTTGCCCCGGGACAGAACTATGGCTACACCTTC.

This clonotype came up many times. The genes are TRBV6-5 and TRBJ2-2; D is perhaps TRBD1 or TRBD2 (7 bases each). The CDR3 is made up of 15 amino acids. Between the trimmed V and J ends, which lost 6 bases and 4 bases, there was a span of 15 bases. In germline, CDR1 is MNHEY, CDR2 SVGAGI. The CDR3 nucleotides read TGTGCCAGCAGCTATCCAGGGGGGGGCACCGGGGAGCTGTTTTTT. The encoded protein is CASSYPGGGTGELFF.

In this sample, this clonotype turned up once. CDR3 DNA: TGTGCCAGCACCAGGGGAGGATGGGGCTCTGGGGCCAACGTCCTGACTTTC. Protein sequence: CASTRGGWGSGANVLTF. This chain joins TRBV2 and TRBJ2-6; D may be TRBD1 or TRBD2 (6 bases each). The germline V and J ends were trimmed by 7 bases and 0 bases, with 16 bases remaining between them. The CDR3 has 17 residues. Looked up from germline, CDR1 is SNHLY and CDR2 is FYNNEI.

This clonotype was picked up many times. This chain uses TRBV10-3 with TRBJ1-2, with a tentative D call TRBD1 (6 bases). V lost 8 bases and J 3 bases, leaving 10 bases between the germline ends. This CDR3 comprises 12 residues. CDR1 and CDR2 from the germline V gene are ENHRY and SYGVKD. CDR3 amino acids: CAIQGNDYGYTF. The DNA for the CDR3 is TGTGCCATCCAGGGGAATGACTATGGCTACACCTTC.

This clonotype was picked up many times. The V gene is TRBV6-1, the J gene TRBJ2-7; D assignment may be TRBD1 or TRBD2 (5 bases each). Per germline, CDR1 MNHNS and CDR2 SASEGT. There are 15 residues in the CDR3. The V gene lost 3 bases and the J gene lost 0 bases, with 12 bases spanning the gap. For the CDR3, the DNA is TGTGCCAGCAGTGAGGGACCGGCGGGCTCCTACGAGCAGTACTTC. Translating gives CASSEGPAGSYEQYF.

This clonotype was recorded at least ten times. The chain recombines TRBV12-3 or TRBV12-4 with TRBJ2-5, with a weak D call TRBD1 (6 bases). V was trimmed by 3 bases and J by 3 bases, leaving 20 bases between them. The CDR3 runs to 17 residues. The CDR3 region has the DNA TGTGCCAGCAGTTTGGGGTATGGTCCCAAGGGGGAAGAGACCCAGTACTTC. Its protein is CASSLGYGPKGEETQYF.

At least ten counts were recorded for this clonotype. CDR3 sequence: CASSLGRVTEAFF. The CDR3, as DNA: TGTGCCAGCAGCCTCGGACGGGTCACTGAAGCTTTCTTT. This sequence joins TRBV2 and TRBJ1-1; D not certain. The CDR3 runs 13 residues. CDR1 and CDR2 (germline): SNHLY, FYNNEI. Trimming took 6 bases from V and 4 from J, leaving 12 bases between them. Combining the CDR3 with reference TRBV2 and TRBJ1-1 gives the whole variable domain EPEVTQTPSHQVTQMGQEVILRCVPISNHLYFYWYRQILGQKVEFLVSFYNNEISEKSEIFDDQFSVERPDGSNFTLKIRSTKLEDSAMYFCASSLGRVTEAFFGQGTRLTVV.

The rearrangement uses TRBV12-3 or TRBV12-4 and TRBJ2-7, with 8 nucleotides matching TRBD1. The CDR3 totals 17 residues. V lost 3 bases to trimming and J lost 1 base; unmatched junction nucleotides: 11. The DNA for the CDR3 is TGTGCCAGCAGTTTGATGTCCCGGACAGGGAATTCCTACGAGCAGTACTTC. Translated, it gives CASSLMSRTGNSYEQYF.

The genes are TRBV28 and TRBJ2-5; D may match TRBD1 or TRBD2 (5 bases each). The CDR3 is made up of 14 amino acids. Germline V gene lookup returns CDR1 MDHEN and CDR2 SYDVKM. V shed 0 bases and J shed 5 bases, with 10 bases lying between them. CDR3 region: CASSLWGTKETQYF. The CDR3 nucleotides are TGTGCCAGCAGTTTATGGGGGACGAAGGAGACCCAGTACTTC.

This clonotype was found many times. V is TRBV27 and J is TRBJ2-7; D is undetermined. Trimming took 5 bases from V and 7 from J, leaving 12 bases between them. Germline CDR1 is MNHEY and CDR2 is SMNVEV (reference sequence). The CDR3 contains 12 residues. The CDR3 protein is CASSPDGREQYF. The DNA of the CDR3 is TGTGCCAGCAGTCCAGACGGTAGAGAGCAGTACTTC.

This clonotype was recorded at least ten times. The chain links TRBV5-1 to TRBJ2-1; a possible D gene is TRBD2 (8 bases). Between the trimmed V and J ends, which lost 4 bases and 3 bases, there was a span of 17 bases. CDR3 length: 16 amino acids. Germline CDR1 and CDR2: SGHRS and YFSETQ. CDR3 loop: CASSPLAGQIYNEQFF. CDR3 in DNA: TGCGCCAGCAGCCCGTTAGCGGGACAGATCTACAATGAGCAGTTCTTC. The variable domain in full, with the rest retrieved from reference TRBV5-1 and TRBJ2-1, is KAGVTQTPRYLIKTRGQQVTLSCSPISGHRSVSWYQQTPGQGLQFLFEYFSETQRNKGNFPGRFSGRQFSNSRSEMNVSTLELGDSALYLCASSPLAGQIYNEQFFGPGTRLTVL.

This clonotype was seen ten or more times. This chain joins TRBV6-1 and TRBJ2-7; D ambiguous. The CDR3 has 13 amino acids. From germline, CDR1 is MNHNS and CDR2 SASEGT. With 6 bases removed from V and 2 bases from J, the gap between germline ends came to 11 bases. CDR3 DNA: TGTGCCAGCAGGTCCGAAGTTCCCTACGAGCAGTACTTC. Translating gives CASRSEVPYEQYF.

This clonotype was picked up many times. This sequence joins TRBV18 and TRBJ1-2; tentative D call: TRBD1 (5 bases). Trimming removed 2 bases at V and 0 bases at J, with 7 bases between. Germline V gene data show CDR1 as KGHSH and CDR2 as LQKENI. The CDR3 sequence is 14 residues long. The CDR3 nucleotides are TGTGCCAGCTCACCAGGGGCAGCTAACTATGGCTACACCTTC. This sequence encodes CASSPGAANYGYTF.

This clonotype was observed many times. CDR3 sequence reads: CASSLGALMNTEAFF. Written as DNA, the CDR3 is TGTGCCAGCAGCTTAGGCGCATTGATGAACACTGAAGCTTTCTTT. The chain recombines TRBV7-9 with TRBJ1-1; D ambiguous. V lost 1 base and J 0 bases, leaving 9 bases between the germline ends. The CDR3 is 15 amino acids. Per the germline V gene, CDR1 is SEHNR and CDR2 is FQNEAQ (reference sequence).

This clonotype appeared many times. At one end the junction does not follow the germline gene, possibly because of a read error. This sequence joins TRBV6-5 and TRBJ2-4, with 10 bases that match TRBD2. In germline, CDR1 is MNHEY, CDR2 SVGAGI. CDR3 length: 16 residues. CDR3 sequence (DNA): TGTGCCGGCAGTTACCGGACTAGCGGAACCAAAAACATTCAGTACTTC. Protein: CAGSYRTSGTKNIQYF.

This clonotype was counted at least ten times. The chain is built from TRBV6-5 and TRBJ1-1, with D tentatively TRBD1 (5 bases). The V and J ends lost 0 bases and 6 bases respectively, with 14 bases between them. CDR1 and CDR2 from the germline V gene are MNHEY and SVGAGI. This CDR3 has 15 amino acids. The DNA of the CDR3 is TGTGCCAGCAGTTACTCGGAGGGGCGCATAGCTGAAGCTTTCTTT. Residues: CASSYSEGRIAEAFF.

This clonotype occurred many times. CDR3 residues: CSARDPRAGNTIYF. Here the CDR3 DNA reads TGCAGTGCTAGAGATCCAAGGGCTGGAAACACCATATATTTT. The genes are TRBV20-1 and TRBJ1-3; D gene unclear. Germline-derived CDR1 and CDR2 are DFQATT and SNEGSKA (reference sequence). Trimming stripped 0 bases from V and 2 bases from J, with 8 bases between. This CDR3 has 14 amino acids.

In its sample, this clonotype was seen many times. The chain carries TRBV6-4 and TRBJ1-2, with D hard to call. Germline values: CDR1 MRHNA, CDR2 SNTAGT. The V and J ends lost 2 bases and 4 bases respectively, with 5 bases between them. This CDR3 region has 12 residues. The CDR3 is CASSDAGYGYTF. The CDR3 nucleotides are TGTGCCAGCAGTGACGCCGGCTATGGCTACACCTTC.

This clonotype occurred many times. The chain recombines TRBV27 with TRBJ2-7; D unclear. CDR1 is MNHEY, CDR2 SMNVEV, per germline (reference sequence). CDR3 length: 16 amino acids. Deletions cut 0 bases from V and 2 bases from J, with 14 bases between. Written as DNA, the CDR3 is TGTGCCAGCAGTTTATCAACCCCCGGGTCAACCTACGAGCAGTACTTC. It specifies CASSLSTPGSTYEQYF.